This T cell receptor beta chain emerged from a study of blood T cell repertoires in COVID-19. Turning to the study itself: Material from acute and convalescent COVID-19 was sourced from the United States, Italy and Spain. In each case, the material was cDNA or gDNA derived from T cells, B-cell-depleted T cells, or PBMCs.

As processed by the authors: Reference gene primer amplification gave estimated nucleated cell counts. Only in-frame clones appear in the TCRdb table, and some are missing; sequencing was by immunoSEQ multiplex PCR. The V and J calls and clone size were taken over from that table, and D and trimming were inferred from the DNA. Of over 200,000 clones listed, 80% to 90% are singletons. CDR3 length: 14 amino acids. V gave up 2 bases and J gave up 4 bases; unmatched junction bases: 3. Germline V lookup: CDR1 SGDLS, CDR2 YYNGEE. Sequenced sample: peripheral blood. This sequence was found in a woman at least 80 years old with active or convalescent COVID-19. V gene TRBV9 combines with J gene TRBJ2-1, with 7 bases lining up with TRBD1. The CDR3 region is CASSVSGQYNEQFF. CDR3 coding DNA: TGTGCCAGCAGCGTTTCGGGACAGTACAATGAGCAGTTCTTC.